This T cell receptor beta chain came from a study of T cells in localized non-small cell lung cancer. The CDR3 runs 13 residues. V was trimmed by 9 bases and J by 7 bases, leaving 16 bases between them. Germline V CDR1 and CDR2: MDHEN, SYDVKM. The study's findings and limits: Of the tissues analyzed, uninvolved adjacent lung showed maximal T cell clonality, greater than tumor. Sequencing involved a lone tumor region, leaving heterogeneity possible.

The table came from immunoSEQ multiplex PCR; TCRdb's copy has only in-frame clones and leaves some out. The sample yields roughly 25,000 clones, roughly nine tenths seen once. As concerns this clone: Antigen: not known.

This sequence was found in a female donor older than 55 with stage II squamous cell lung carcinoma. The chain employs TRBV28 and TRBJ1-5, with D uncertain. Sequencing was performed on peripheral blood, taken before any cancer treatment. CDR3 nucleotide sequence: TGTGCCAGTACCTCGGGTGTGGGGCAGCCCCAGCATTTT. This encodes CASTSGVGQPQHF. Using reference TRBV28 and TRBJ1-5 for the parts outside the CDR3, the full variable domain is DVKVTQSSRYLVKRTGEKVFLECVQDMDHENMFWYRQDPGLGLRLIYFSYDVKMKEKGDIPEGYSVSREKKERFSLILESASTNQTSMYLCASTSGVGQPQHFGDGTRLSIL.